The clone carrying this T cell receptor beta chain came up once. The CDR3 runs to 16 residues. V lost 1 base and J lost 0; bases outside the gene matches: 7. Germline V gives CDR1 GTSNPN, CDR2 SVGIG (reference sequence). The source of the sample is a study of blood T cell repertoires in COVID-19. Repertoires were generated with immunoSEQ multiplex PCR, while TCRdb's copy carries only in-frame clones and drops some. The sample yields about 69,000 clones, approximately 90% seen once. The chain has TRBV30 and TRBJ2-5; 8 bases align to TRBD2. The TCR originated in a woman aged 55-70 years with active COVID-19. Sequenced: peripheral blood. The DNA of the CDR3 is TGTGCCTGGAGTGGAGGGGCTAGCGGGTACCAAGAGACCCAGTACTTC. It encodes CAWSGGASGYQETQYF.